The entry below describes one T cell receptor (beta chain). Its antigen is not known. This sample is part of a study of blood T cells in healthy people across ages. General study points: With age, beta diversity per million T cells declined roughly linearly, significantly by 40. The lack of PBMC sorting stopped any conclusive naive versus antigen-experienced comparison. The study found TCR beta diversity correlated strongly with naive T cell percentage.

A second PCR of 7 to 11 cycles used a sample-barcoded 5' primer and a J-beta primer mix. TCRdb reanalysed the 5' RACE reads using MiXCR and keeps one entry per CDR3 protein. The table lists hundreds of thousands of distinct CDR3 sequences, roughly 32% of them singletons. Germline V gene data show CDR1 as ENHRY and CDR2 as SYGVKD. Between the trimmed V and J ends, which lost 2 bases and 3 bases, there was a span of 10 bases. CDR3 length: 14 residues. This sequence was found in an elderly woman in good health. The rearrangement uses TRBV10-3 and TRBJ1-1; D is ambiguous. The sequenced material came from blood. CDR3 coding DNA: TGTGCCATCAGTGAGAAGGGCGGGGACACTGAAGCTTTCTTT. Protein product: CAISEKGGDTEAFF.